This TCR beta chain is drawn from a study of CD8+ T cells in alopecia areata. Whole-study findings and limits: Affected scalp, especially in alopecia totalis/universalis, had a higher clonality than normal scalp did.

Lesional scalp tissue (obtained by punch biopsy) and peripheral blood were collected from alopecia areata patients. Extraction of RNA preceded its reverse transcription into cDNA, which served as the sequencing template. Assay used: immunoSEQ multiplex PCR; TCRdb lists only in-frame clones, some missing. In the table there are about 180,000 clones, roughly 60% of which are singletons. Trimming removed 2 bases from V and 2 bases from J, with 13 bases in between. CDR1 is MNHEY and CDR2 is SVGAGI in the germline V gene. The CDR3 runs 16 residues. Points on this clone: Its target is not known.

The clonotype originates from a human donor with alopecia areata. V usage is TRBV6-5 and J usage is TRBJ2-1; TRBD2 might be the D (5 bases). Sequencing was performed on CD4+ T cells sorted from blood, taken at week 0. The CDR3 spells CASSYRSGSPYNEQFF. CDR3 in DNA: TGTGCCAGCAGTTACAGGTCGGGAAGCCCCTACAATGAGCAGTTCTTC.